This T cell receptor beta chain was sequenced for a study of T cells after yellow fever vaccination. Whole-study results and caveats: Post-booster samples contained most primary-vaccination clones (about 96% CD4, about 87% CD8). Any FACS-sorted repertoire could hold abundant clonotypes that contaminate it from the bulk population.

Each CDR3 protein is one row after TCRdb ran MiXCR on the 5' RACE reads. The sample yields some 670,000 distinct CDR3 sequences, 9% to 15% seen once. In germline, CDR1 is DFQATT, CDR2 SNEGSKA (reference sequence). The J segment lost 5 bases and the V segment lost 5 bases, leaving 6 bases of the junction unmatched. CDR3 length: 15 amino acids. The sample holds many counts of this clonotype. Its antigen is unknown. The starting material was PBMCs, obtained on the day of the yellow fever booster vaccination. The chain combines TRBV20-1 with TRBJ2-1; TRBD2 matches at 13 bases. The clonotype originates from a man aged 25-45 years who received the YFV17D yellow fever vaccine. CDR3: CSAATSGRADNEQFF. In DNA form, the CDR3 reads TGCAGTGCTGCTACTAGCGGGAGGGCTGACAATGAGCAGTTCTTC.